The 6 T cell receptor beta chains below were found in one sample sequenced in a study of T cells after yellow fever vaccination. One entry per CDR3 protein results from TCRdb running MiXCR on the 5' RACE reads. This table has 600,000 to 750,000 distinct CDR3 sequences, 9% to 15% appearing once. The starting material was PBMCs, obtained on the day of the yellow fever booster vaccination. The receptor set was obtained from a man aged 25 to 40 who received the YFV17D yellow fever vaccine.

This clonotype occurred a few times. This chain uses TRBV27 with TRBJ2-2; tentatively, D is TRBD2 (5 bases). Trimming shortened V by 7 bases and J by 4 bases, and 16 bases separated the two germline ends. This CDR3 has 15 amino acids. CDR1 is MNHEY, CDR2 SMNVEV, per germline (reference sequence). As DNA, the CDR3 is TGTGCCAGCACCGCCGGGTGGGCGGGCACCGGGGAGCTGTTTTTT. Protein product: CASTAGWAGTGELFF.

On this clonotype itself: An end of the junction differs from the germline gene, which may be a read error. The chain is built from TRBV12-3 or TRBV12-4 and TRBJ2-5, with TRBD2 matching over 15 bases. The length of the CDR3 is 16 residues. CDR3 region: CAGSLGLAGGSETQYF. The CDR3 bases are TGTGCCGGCAGTTTAGGACTAGCGGGAGGGTCCGAGACCCAGTACTTC.

The V and J genes are TRBV7-6 and TRBJ2-1, with 12 bases that match TRBD2. Germline V gene sequence: CDR1 SGHVS, CDR2 FNYEAQ. The junction had 6 bases not matched to a gene; V was cut back by 2 bases and J by 10 bases. The CDR3 spans 15 residues. The CDR3 coding sequence is TGTGCCAGCAGCTTACTAGCGGGAGGGTACGAGGAGCAGTTCTTC. Translating gives CASSLLAGGYEEQFF.

This clonotype has a handful of counts. V gene TRBV12-3 or TRBV12-4 combines with J gene TRBJ1-6; 9 bases align to TRBD1. V lost 6 bases, J lost 8 bases, and 8 bases stayed unmatched. The CDR3 is 15 residues long. CDR3 sequence: CASRTTGGDYSPLHF. As DNA, the CDR3 is TGTGCCAGCAGGACGACAGGGGGGGATTATTCACCCCTCCACTTT.

This chain connects TRBV21-1 to TRBJ2-4; the D call of TRBD2 is as the table states it, not checked on the DNA. TRBV21-1 corresponds to a pseudogene. CDR3 length: 13 residues. CDR3 in DNA: TGTGCCAGCAGCAAATACAGCGGAAACATTCAGTACTTC. It codes for CASSKYSGNIQYF.

This clonotype was observed at least ten times. The rearrangement joins TRBV29-1 to TRBJ2-1, with D possibly TRBD1 on 5 matching bases. V shed 1 base and J shed 4 bases, with 5 bases lying between them. Germline V gene lookup returns CDR1 SQVTM and CDR2 ANQGSEA. The CDR3 is 12 amino acids. As DNA, the CDR3 is TGCAGCGTTGAAGGACAGTACAATGAGCAGTTCTTC. Amino acid sequence: CSVEGQYNEQFF.